Following are 22 T cell receptor beta chains from one sample sequenced in a study of blood T cell repertoires in COVID-19. Method: immunoSEQ multiplex PCR; TCRdb's copy keeps in-frame clones and lacks some. The sample carries some 270,000 clones, nearly 90% recorded once. Input material: peripheral blood. These TCRs come from a woman between 55 and 75 years old with COVID-19, enrolled during active disease.

This chain links TRBV6-2 or TRBV6-3 with TRBJ1-1; perhaps TRBD1 as D (5 bases). The CDR3 length is 13 residues. CDR1 and CDR2 (germline): MNHEY, SVGEGT. V was trimmed by 2 bases and J by 6 bases, leaving 10 bases between them. In DNA, the CDR3 is TGTGCCAGCAGTTACGGGGGGTACGCTGAAGCTTTCTTT. Protein product: CASSYGGYAEAFF.

The gene calls are TRBV6-2 or TRBV6-3 and TRBJ2-2; possibly TRBD1 for D (6 bases). Germline CDR1 MNHEY, CDR2 SVGEGT. The CDR3 contains 16 residues. V dropped 6 bases and J dropped 5 bases, with 19 bases sitting between them. The CDR3 DNA follows: TGTGCCAGCAGCCGGAAACAGGGTTTAGGGACCGGGGAGCTGTTTTTT. Protein: CASSRKQGLGTGELFF.

The chain is built from TRBV9 and TRBJ2-1; 9 positions match TRBD2. CDR1 SGDLS and CDR2 YYNGEE come from the germline V gene. This CDR3 comprises 16 residues. V trimming: 2 bases; J trimming: 0 bases; junction bases outside the gene matches: 3. CDR3 DNA: TGTGCCAGCAGCGTTGCGGGGGGGAGCTCCTACAATGAGCAGTTCTTC. This sequence encodes CASSVAGGSSYNEQFF.

CDR3 DNA: TGCGCCAGCAGCCAAGCCCGGGAGGATCCAAAACTGTTTTTT. Amino acid sequence: CASSQAREDPKLFF. The genes are TRBV4-1 and TRBJ1-4, with no clear D. V was shortened by 1 base and J by 10 bases, with 13 bases between the two germline ends. CDR3 length equals 14 residues. The germline V gene has CDR1 MGHRA and CDR2 YSYEKL.

This clone is a singleton in its sample. The same CDR3 is also encoded by other DNA sequences in this sample. CDR3 protein: CASSHPGDQETQYF. The CDR3 bases are TGTGCCAGCTCACACCCGGGAGATCAAGAGACCCAGTACTTC. V gene TRBV18 combines with J gene TRBJ2-5, with a weak D call TRBD2 (6 bases). The CDR3 has 14 amino acids. Trimming left V 4 bases short and J 2 bases short, with 11 bases between. In germline, CDR1 is KGHSH, CDR2 LQKENI.

This rearrangement joins TRBV12-5 to TRBJ1-5; D gene ambiguous. Trimming took 0 bases from V and 4 from J, leaving 13 bases between them. The germline V gene encodes CDR1 LGHNT and CDR2 FRNRAP. This CDR3 has 16 residues. As DNA, the CDR3 is TGTGCTAGTGGTTTGGTGCTCGGGGTGGGGAATCAGCCCCAGCATTTT. Amino acid sequence: CASGLVLGVGNQPQHF.

V gene TRBV29-1 combines with J gene TRBJ2-7; D gene uncertain. The ends were cut back, 5 bases at V and 4 bases at J, with 15 bases in the middle. CDR1 SQVTM and CDR2 ANQGSEA come from the germline V gene. The CDR3 has 13 amino acids. CDR3 in amino acids: CSVLGLNLYEQYF. CDR3 nucleotide sequence: TGCAGCGTTCTCGGTTTGAACCTATACGAGCAGTACTTC.

This sequence joins TRBV20-1 and TRBJ2-1; maybe TRBD2 (7 bases). The V gene's germline CDR1 is DFQATT and CDR2 SNEGSKA (reference sequence). The CDR3 is made up of 14 amino acids. Deletions cut 3 bases from V and 7 bases from J, with 16 bases between. In nucleotides, the CDR3 is TGCAGTGCTAGTCGTGGGGGGGCGAGGAATGAGCAGTTCTTC. It codes for CSASRGGARNEQFF.

A note on this clone: The same CDR3 is also encoded by other DNA sequences in this sample. The rearrangement uses TRBV6-2 or TRBV6-3 and TRBJ1-1; D gene ambiguous. Germline V gene data show CDR1 as MNHEY and CDR2 as SVGEGT. The CDR3 runs 13 residues. V was trimmed by 2 bases and J by 0 bases, leaving 4 bases between them. The CDR3 here is CASSYTVNTEAFF. For the CDR3, the DNA is TGTGCCAGCAGTTACACGGTGAACACTGAAGCTTTCTTT.

The chain employs TRBV4-1 and TRBJ2-4; the D is unclear. The CDR3 contains 13 residues. V was pared by 2 bases and J by 4 bases, with 6 bases between. The germline CDR1 and CDR2 sequences are MGHRA and YSYEKL. The CDR3 coding sequence is TGCGCCAGCAGCCAAACCGGGAAAAACATTCAGTACTTC. As protein: CASSQTGKNIQYF.

The V gene is TRBV18, the J gene TRBJ1-1, with D maybe TRBD1 (5 bases). The CDR3 length is 17 residues. Trimming pared 8 bases from V and 3 bases from J, leaving 25 bases between. The germline V gene encodes CDR1 KGHSH and CDR2 LQKENI. The CDR3 DNA reads TGTGCCAGCACGCACTCGGGGACCGCGGCGGGATACACTGAAGCTTTCTTT. Residues: CASTHSGTAAGYTEAFF.

This rearrangement joins TRBV7-2 to TRBJ1-3; D not resolved. The CDR3 covers 14 residues. Between the trimmed V and J ends, which lost 2 bases and 0 bases, there was a span of 5 bases. CDR1 and CDR2 (germline): SGHTA, FQGNSA. CDR3 residues: CASSLSYSGNTIYF. In nucleotides, the CDR3 is TGTGCCAGCAGCTTAAGCTACTCTGGAAACACCATATATTTT.

This chain links TRBV5-1 with TRBJ1-1; 9 nucleotides agree with TRBD1. CDR1 is SGHRS and CDR2 is YFSETQ in the germline V gene. The CDR3 spans 14 residues. The ends lost 3 bases at V and 11 bases at J; junction bases unmatched: 11. The CDR3 DNA sequence: TGCGCCAGCAGCTCAACCTTACAGGGGGCGCCGGCTTTCTTT. This gives the protein CASSSTLQGAPAFF. The full variable domain, completed using reference TRBV5-1 and TRBJ1-1, is KAGVTQTPRYLIKTRGQQVTLSCSPISGHRSVSWYQQTPGQGLQFLFEYFSETQRNKGNFPGRFSGRQFSNSRSEMNVSTLELGDSALYLCASSSTLQGAPAFFGQGTRLTVV.

The J gene is TRBJ1-4, the V gene TRBV6-5, with D possibly TRBD1 on 5 matching bases. CDR1 MNHEY and CDR2 SVGAGI come from the germline V gene. Trimming removed 9 bases at V and 8 bases at J, with 19 bases between. There are 14 residues in the CDR3. CDR3 in amino acids: CARLGEGMWEKLFF. CDR3 DNA: TGTGCCAGACTGGGGGAGGGGATGTGGGAAAAACTGTTTTTT.

The rearrangement joins TRBV6-1 to TRBJ2-3; TRBD1 aligns across 9 bases. CDR1 MNHNS and CDR2 SASEGT come from the germline V gene. The CDR3 has 18 residues. Unmatched junction bases numbered 21, after V lost 7 bases and J lost 7 bases. The CDR3 is CASTDRQLGTGISNTQYF. The CDR3 DNA sequence: TGTGCCAGCACTGACCGTCAGCTTGGGACAGGGATTTCGAATACGCAGTATTTT.

There are many counts of this clone. The chain links TRBV5-4 to TRBJ2-7; perhaps TRBD2 as D (6 bases). V lost 5 bases and J 5 bases, leaving 11 bases between the germline ends. The CDR3 runs to 12 residues. Germline CDR1 reads SGHNT; CDR2 reads YYREEE (reference sequence). The CDR3 reads CASRRDLDEQYF. Here the CDR3 DNA reads TGTGCCAGCAGACGGGACTTAGACGAGCAGTACTTC.

This chain uses TRBV10-3 with TRBJ1-3; D is possibly TRBD1 (6 bases). The CDR3 runs to 16 residues. Germline V lookup: CDR1 ENHRY, CDR2 SYGVKD. V was pared by 4 bases and J by 5 bases, with 18 bases between. DNA for the CDR3: TGTGCCATCAGTGCGGTCAGGGGAAGTATTAGAAACACCATATATTTT. This gives the protein CAISAVRGSIRNTIYF.

The chain recombines TRBV19 with TRBJ1-1; D unresolved. The CDR3 is 13 amino acids. V dropped 0 bases and J dropped 5 bases, with 7 bases sitting between them. CDR1 is LNHDA, CDR2 SQIVND, per germline (reference sequence). The chain's CDR3 is CASSIDLETEAFF. DNA of the CDR3: TGTGCCAGTAGTATAGATCTAGAGACTGAAGCTTTCTTT.

This chain links TRBV3-1 (or the pseudogene TRBV3-2) with TRBJ2-3; a weak D match, TRBD2 (5 bases). The V end was cut by 1 base, the J end by 0 bases, with 17 bases between. This CDR3 spans 18 amino acids. Germline CDR1 LGHDT, CDR2 YNNKEL (reference sequence). CDR3 DNA sequence: TGTGCCAGCAGCCAAGGCCCCCTAGCAGGCTCTAGCACAGATACGCAGTATTTT. The encoded protein is CASSQGPLAGSSTDTQYF.

With regard to this clone: An end of the junction does not agree with germline; a read error may underlie this. The chain has TRBV7-9 and TRBJ1-5; 8 nucleotides align to TRBD1. CDR3 size: 14 residues. In germline, CDR1 is SEHNR, CDR2 FQNEAQ (reference sequence). The CDR3: CASSSAGGKQPQHF. In nucleotides, the CDR3 is TGTGCCAGCAGCTCAGCAGGGGGCAAGCAGCCCCAGCATTTT.

This clone has just one count. The chain has TRBV21-1 and TRBJ2-1; TRBD2 is taken as the D call from the table, unchecked against the DNA. TRBV21-1 is tagged as a pseudogene. This CDR3 has 18 amino acids. Written as DNA, the CDR3 is TGTGCCAGCAGCAAAGCACTCCTAGCGGGGGGGACGAACAATGAGCAGTTCTTC. Protein sequence: CASSKALLAGGTNNEQFF.

The chain employs TRBV6-2 or TRBV6-3 and TRBJ2-2, with D hard to call. The germline CDR1 and CDR2 sequences are MNHEY and SVGEGT. V was pared by 2 bases and J by 1 base, with 17 bases between. The CDR3 is made up of 18 amino acids. Here the CDR3 reads CASSYTRPGWMNTGELFF. The DNA for the CDR3 is TGTGCCAGCAGTTACACACGTCCAGGTTGGATGAACACCGGGGAGCTGTTTTTT.